Sequencing of this T cell receptor beta chain was carried out in a study of T-cell reconstitution after alpha-beta-depleted transplantation in children. Findings of the study overall: Hyperexpanded clones declined; after one year, newly produced T cells mostly supplied diversity. There were reportedly several hundred expanded graft clones from which alpha-beta T cells came about two months after transplant. Surviving recipient T cells and intrathymic progenitors accounted for some patients' high TCRbeta diversity at day 60.

Unique molecular identifiers were incorporated into the prepared TCRbeta library. TCRdb redid the calling of the PCR reads with MiXCR, one entry per CDR3 protein. In the table there are about 980,000 distinct CDR3 sequences, about 29% of which are singletons. Ten or more counts support this clonotype. What it binds is not known. The germline V gene encodes CDR1 SEHNR and CDR2 FQNEAQ (reference sequence). After removal of 0 bases from V and 5 bases from J, the junction contained 6 bases not matched to a gene. The CDR3 is made up of 16 amino acids. The source material was PBMCs, mostly from graft donor cells, sampled 360 days after TCRalphabeta/CD19-depleted stem cell transplant. The J gene is TRBJ2-5, the V gene TRBV7-9; 10 positions agree with TRBD2. The origin of this receptor is a boy under two years old who had a stem cell transplant for SCID, so the T cells may come from the graft donor. In nucleotides, the CDR3 is TGTGCCAGCAGCTTAGCTGGGACTAGCGTCTTGGAGACCCAGTACTTC. The encoded protein is CASSLAGTSVLETQYF.